This T cell receptor beta chain was documented in a study of shared clonotypes between healthy human individuals. The study's findings and limits: Among donors, sharing of clonotypes was expected to be affected by sequencing depth. A small donor pool kept down the genetic and exposure-history diversity that was represented.

The repertoire was sequenced with immunoSEQ multiplex PCR; TCRdb's copy has only in-frame clones and lacks some. The sample contains 2 million to 2.5 million clones, roughly 90% of which appear only once. With regard to this clone: Its antigen is not identified.

Trimming left V 3 bases short and J 7 bases short, with 5 bases between. The CDR3 is made up of 11 amino acids. CDR1 SNHLY and CDR2 FYNNEI come from the germline V gene. The sample comprised naive CD4+ T cells from PBMCs. Indicated subset: CD45RA+ positively selected. The clonotype originates from a man aged 18 to 30 in good health. Some clones in this sample may be carry-over from other donors' samples. J is TRBJ2-3 and V is TRBV2, with D unresolved. The CDR3 nucleotides are TGTGCCAGCAGTGACAGAAATACGCAGTATTTT. This gives the protein CASSDRNTQYF.